This TCR beta chain was recovered during a study of regulatory T cells in long-lasting Graves disease. Study details: Antithyroid drug use was under 3 months in newly diagnosed Graves' patients. Study-wide points: Newly diagnosed disease favored TRBV20-1 and TRBJ2-1 over persistent disease.

Assembly of TCR beta libraries relied on iRepertoire HTBI primers together with Arm-PCR of CDR3 regions. In the study's own analysis: Identification yielded 60 or so TRBV and approximately 13 TRBJ segments across samples. TCRdb recomputed calls from the multiplex PCR reads with MiXCR, one row per CDR3 protein. The authors' filters were not applied to this entry. Of under 450,000 distinct CDR3 sequences listed, 12% are singletons. The time point is: newly diagnosed GD, antithyroid drugs for less than 3 months. From RNA extracted from PBMCs, the TCR library was made. Patients hailed from an endocrinology department in Xi'an, China. The germline V and J ends were trimmed by 3 bases and 0 bases, with 8 bases remaining between them. The CDR3 is 14 residues long. From germline, CDR1 is LNHDA and CDR2 SQIVND (reference sequence). This clonotype appeared many times. Its target is unknown. These same data were also listed under a study on T cells in Graves' hyperthyroidism and ophthalmopathy.

This material consisted of peripheral blood mononuclear cells (PBMCs), taken at new diagnosis, from a patient treated with antithyroid drugs. The receptor was isolated from a woman between 18 and 29 years old with Graves disease. The V gene is TRBV19, the J gene TRBJ1-1; tentative D call: TRBD1 (6 bases). The CDR3 DNA reads TGTGCCAGTAGTATTTACAGGGTGAACACTGAAGCTTTCTTT. It translates to CASSIYRVNTEAFF.